What follows are 18 T cell receptor beta chains derived from one specimen sequenced in a study of regulatory T cells in long-lasting Graves disease. Building of the TCR beta libraries involved iRepertoire HTBI primers and Arm-PCR of CDR3 regions. In TCRdb, the multiplex PCR reads were re-called with MiXCR into one record per CDR3 protein. There are hundreds of thousands of distinct CDR3 sequences in the sample; approximately 12% occur only once, and over 7.5% lies in the top ten. Time point here: newly diagnosed GD, antithyroid drugs for less than 3 months. The TCR library was made from RNA extracted from PBMCs. These data also formed part of another study, on T cells in Graves' hyperthyroidism and ophthalmopathy.

The sample here was peripheral blood mononuclear cells (PBMCs), taken at new diagnosis, from a patient treated with antithyroid drugs. The receptors were gathered from a man aged 30 to 45 with Graves disease.

This clonotype was seen more than once but under ten times. The V gene is TRBV15, the J gene TRBJ1-2; 7 nucleotides agree with TRBD1. This CDR3 comprises 18 residues. Per germline, CDR1 LNHNV and CDR2 YYDKDF (reference sequence). The V segment lost 2 bases and the J segment 0 bases; nucleotides outside the gene matches: 12. The CDR3 here is CATSRLPLRTGTNYGYTF. In nucleotides, the CDR3 is TGTGCCACCAGCAGACTACCGTTGAGGACAGGAACTAACTATGGCTACACCTTC.

This clonotype was recorded many times. This chain links TRBV27 with TRBJ2-7; the match to TRBD2 covers 7 bases. The V segment lost 2 bases and the J segment 0 bases; nucleotides outside the gene matches: 13. CDR1 MNHEY and CDR2 SMNVEV come from the germline V gene (reference sequence). This CDR3 contains 18 residues. As DNA, the CDR3 is TGTGCCAGCAGTTTAGTAGCGGGCTCCCCTAGGGGCTCCTACGAGCAGTACTTC. Translated: CASSLVAGSPRGSYEQYF.

CDR3 sequence reads: CASSYSTGHYEQYF. Here the CDR3 DNA reads TGTGCCAGCAGTTACTCGACAGGGCATTACGAGCAGTACTTC. The chain is built from TRBV6-2 or TRBV6-3 and TRBJ2-3; 7 bases match TRBD1. The J call may be wrong; the DNA end is better matched by TRBJ2-7. Looked up from germline, CDR1 is MNHEY and CDR2 is SVGEGT. This CDR3 contains 14 residues.

The V gene is TRBV3-1, the J gene TRBJ2-5; the D is unclear. Germline values: CDR1 LGHDT, CDR2 YNNKEL (reference sequence). The CDR3 spans 12 residues. The V gene lost 0 bases and the J gene lost 6 bases, with 5 bases spanning the gap. Written as DNA, the CDR3 is TGTGCCAGCAGCCAAGAAACAAAGACCCAGTACTTC. Amino acid sequence: CASSQETKTQYF.

This clonotype has ten or more counts. V gene TRBV29-1 combines with J gene TRBJ2-2; D uncertain. The ends were cut back, 4 bases at V and 8 bases at J, with 8 bases in the middle. This CDR3 region has 11 residues. Germline assignment: CDR1 SQVTM and CDR2 ANQGSEA. CDR3 nucleotide sequence: TGCAGCGTTGCAGGAGTTGGGGAGCTGTTTTTT. Translating gives CSVAGVGELFF.

This clonotype appeared many times. This rearrangement joins TRBV2 to TRBJ2-6; 8 positions agree with TRBD1. The germline V gene encodes CDR1 SNHLY and CDR2 FYNNEI. The V segment lost 8 bases and the J segment 0 bases; nucleotides outside the gene matches: 6. The CDR3 covers 16 residues. Here the CDR3 reads CASLGTGGSGANVLTF. CDR3 bases: TGTGCCAGCTTGGGGACAGGAGGCTCTGGGGCCAACGTCCTGACTTTC. Drawing the rest from reference TRBV2 and TRBJ2-6, the complete variable domain is EPEVTQTPSHQVTQMGQEVILRCVPISNHLYFYWYRQILGQKVEFLVSFYNNEISEKSEIFDDQFSVERPDGSNFTLKIRSTKLEDSAMYFCASLGTGGSGANVLTFGAGSRLTVL.

This clonotype was seen repeatedly, ten times or more. V and J are TRBV10-3 and TRBJ2-1, with D perhaps TRBD2 (6 bases). This CDR3 is 13 amino acids long. V gave up 0 bases and J gave up 9 bases, with 9 bases separating them. Germline V gene lookup returns CDR1 ENHRY and CDR2 SYGVKD. This CDR3 is CAISESGGGEQFF. In DNA form, the CDR3 reads TGTGCCATCAGTGAGTCGGGGGGAGGTGAGCAGTTCTTC.

The table lists this clonotype with many counts. This rearrangement joins TRBV20-1 to TRBJ2-7, with 14 positions matching TRBD2. The trim removed 6 bases at V and 2 bases at J, leaving 9 bases unmatched. CDR3 size: 16 residues. CDR1 is DFQATT, CDR2 SNEGSKA, per germline (reference sequence). CDR3 in amino acids: CSAQGLAGVGPYEQYF. In nucleotides, the CDR3 is TGCAGTGCCCAGGGACTAGCGGGAGTTGGCCCCTACGAGCAGTACTTC.

The chain combines TRBV5-1 with TRBJ1-1, with a weak D call TRBD1 (5 bases). The CDR3 loop spans 14 amino acids. Trimming took off 0 bases at V and 3 bases at J, with 9 bases between the two ends. Germline assignment: CDR1 SGHRS and CDR2 YFSETQ. This chain's CDR3 is CASSLVQVDTEAFF. Here the CDR3 DNA reads TGCGCCAGCAGCTTGGTACAGGTGGACACTGAAGCTTTCTTT.

This clonotype was counted many times. The chain has TRBV12-3 or TRBV12-4 and TRBJ2-7; 8 nucleotides line up with TRBD1. This CDR3 is 14 amino acids long. V lost 7 bases to trimming and J lost 2 bases; unmatched junction nucleotides: 7. CDR3 nucleotide sequence: TGTGCCAGCAAAACCGGGACAGGTGCCTACGAGCAGTACTTC. It yields the protein CASKTGTGAYEQYF.

J is TRBJ2-7 and V is TRBV27; 8 nucleotides match TRBD1. The CDR3 runs to 18 residues. Germline values: CDR1 MNHEY, CDR2 SMNVEV (reference sequence). V trimming: 6 bases; J trimming: 2 bases; junction bases outside the gene matches: 18. In DNA, the CDR3 is TGTGCCAGCAGCAGGAGACCGACCAGACAGGGGACACCCTACGAGCAGTACTTC. The encoded protein is CASSRRPTRQGTPYEQYF.

This clonotype was seen ten or more times. This sequence joins TRBV30 and TRBJ1-5, with D possibly TRBD1 on 6 matching bases. Germline loops: CDR1 GTSNPN, CDR2 SVGIG (reference sequence). Trimming cost V 1 base and J 11 bases, with 12 bases left between them. The CDR3 covers 12 residues. For the CDR3, the DNA is TGTGCCTGGAGTGGACCGGGGGCGGCCCAGCATTTT. Amino acids: CAWSGPGAAQHF.

This clonotype showed up just a few times. This rearrangement joins TRBV9 to TRBJ1-5, with D perhaps TRBD1 (6 bases). This CDR3 comprises 14 residues. Germline V gene lookup returns CDR1 SGDLS and CDR2 YYNGEE. V lost 4 bases, J lost 6 bases, and 14 bases lay in between. As DNA, the CDR3 is TGTGCCAGCAGCCTCGGGGGGGCAAGTCAGCCCCAGCATTTT. It is translated as CASSLGGASQPQHF.

This clonotype was seen ten or more times. The chain carries TRBV3-1 and TRBJ2-7; D remains unclear. The length of the CDR3 is 11 residues. V was pared by 1 base and J by 9 bases, with 7 bases between. Germline V CDR1 and CDR2: LGHDT, YNNKEL (reference sequence). Here the CDR3 reads CASSQGEVQYF. CDR3 coding DNA: TGTGCCAGCAGCCAAGGAGAGGTGCAGTACTTC.

The sample holds a few counts of this clonotype. The gene calls are TRBV10-3 and TRBJ1-1; TRBD1 matches 7 bases. The trim removed 4 bases at V and 2 bases at J, leaving 4 bases unmatched. The CDR3 spans 14 residues. Germline V gene sequence: CDR1 ENHRY, CDR2 SYGVKD. The CDR3 here is CAISGQGINTEAFF. The CDR3 DNA sequence: TGTGCCATCAGTGGACAGGGAATAAACACTGAAGCTTTCTTT.

This clonotype appeared many times. The chain joins TRBV7-2 to TRBJ2-2; no reliable D call. V lost 1 base, J lost 3 bases, and 12 bases lay in between. Germline V gene sequence: CDR1 SGHTA, CDR2 FQGNSA. The CDR3 sequence is 16 residues long. CDR3 in DNA: TGTGCCAGCAGCTTAGTTTCAAGAGTGCACACCGGGGAGCTGTTTTTT. It is translated as CASSLVSRVHTGELFF. Full variable domain (missing parts from reference TRBV7-2 and TRBJ2-2): GAGVSQSPSNKVTEKGKDVELRCDPISGHTALYWYRQSLGQGLEFLIYFQGNSAPDKSGLPSDRFSAERTGGSVSTLTIQRTQQEDSAVYLCASSLVSRVHTGELFFGEGSRLTVL.

The chain links TRBV20-1 to TRBJ2-3; 13 nucleotides match TRBD2. Germline values: CDR1 DFQATT, CDR2 SNEGSKA (reference sequence). V shed 7 bases, J shed 4 bases, and the junction held 14 bases outside the gene matches. CDR3 size: 17 residues. This CDR3 reads CSVPEGTSGTWPDTQYF. Written as DNA, the CDR3 is TGCAGTGTTCCGGAAGGGACTAGCGGGACCTGGCCAGATACGCAGTATTTT.

In this sample, this clonotype turned up many times. V is TRBV20-1 and J is TRBJ2-1; 12 bases align to TRBD2. V shed 2 bases and J 9 bases; nucleotides not matched to a gene: 8. The length of the CDR3 is 15 residues. Germline V lookup: CDR1 DFQATT, CDR2 SNEGSKA (reference sequence). Written as DNA, the CDR3 is TGCAGTGCTAGACCGGCACTAGCGGGAGGCACTGAGCAGTTCTTC. Translation: CSARPALAGGTEQFF.